The 24 T cell receptor beta chains below all came from one sample that was sequenced in a study of blood T cell repertoires in COVID-19. The repertoire was sequenced with immunoSEQ multiplex PCR; TCRdb's copy has only in-frame clones and lacks some. The data contain around 200,000 clones, approximately 90% of them seen just once; the ten biggest clones take up under 0.9%. Sequenced material: peripheral blood. These receptors all stem from a middle-aged man with acute or convalescent COVID-19.

The J gene is TRBJ2-3, the V gene TRBV11-2; possible D gene TRBD2, 5 bases. Germline CDR1 reads SGHAT; CDR2 reads FQNNGV. The germline V and J ends were trimmed by 5 bases and 0 bases, with 15 bases remaining between them. The CDR3 is 16 residues long. The CDR3 reads CASSLPLASSTDTQYF. CDR3 DNA: TGTGCCAGCAGCCTCCCCCTAGCCTCTAGCACAGATACGCAGTATTTT. The full variable domain, in which reference TRBV11-2 and TRBJ2-3 provide the parts outside the CDR3, is EAGVAQSPRYKIIEKRQSVAFWCNPISGHATLYWYQQILGQGPKLLIQFQNNGVVDDSQLPKDRFSAERLKGVDSTLKIQPAKLEDSAVYLCASSLPLASSTDTQYFGPGTRLTVL.

V gene TRBV9 combines with J gene TRBJ2-7; 8 positions match TRBD2. Germline assignment: CDR1 SGDLS and CDR2 YYNGEE. The CDR3 spans 15 residues. The V gene end was trimmed by 0 bases and the J gene end by 0 bases; junction bases not matched to a gene: 2. The CDR3 is CASSVGLAGSYEQYF. The CDR3, as DNA: TGTGCCAGCAGCGTAGGTCTAGCGGGCTCCTACGAGCAGTACTTC.

V gene TRBV28 combines with J gene TRBJ1-5; D ambiguous. Trimming shortened V by 5 bases and J by 9 bases, and 14 bases separated the two germline ends. CDR3 length: 13 amino acids. CDR1 and CDR2 (germline): MDHEN, SYDVKM. The CDR3 protein is CASSIPGWAPQHF. DNA for the CDR3: TGTGCCAGCAGTATACCAGGCTGGGCGCCCCAGCATTTT.

This chain connects TRBV5-1 to TRBJ2-1; 12 nucleotides line up with TRBD2. CDR3 length: 15 residues. Germline V gives CDR1 SGHRS, CDR2 YFSETQ. The ends lost 4 bases at V and 4 bases at J; junction bases unmatched: 3. The CDR3 spells CASSTGLAGYNEQFF. CDR3 in DNA: TGCGCCAGCAGCACCGGACTAGCGGGGTACAATGAGCAGTTCTTC.

In its sample, this clone was seen a few times. V gene TRBV27 combines with J gene TRBJ2-6; possibly TRBD1 for D (6 bases). CDR3 size: 18 residues. Trimming pared 5 bases from V and 0 bases from J, leaving 17 bases between. Germline loops: CDR1 MNHEY, CDR2 SMNVEV (reference sequence). The CDR3 spells CASSPYRQAISGANVLTF. CDR3 nucleotides: TGTGCCAGCAGTCCATATAGACAGGCCATCTCTGGGGCCAACGTCCTGACTTTC.

The chain has TRBV10-3 and TRBJ2-3; TRBD1 is a possible D gene (6 bases). Trimming removed 3 bases at V and 11 bases at J, with 12 bases between. CDR1 ENHRY and CDR2 SYGVKD come from the germline V gene. The CDR3 length is 12 residues. DNA for the CDR3: TGTGCCATCAGTGACAGGGGCGCGGGGCAGTATTTT. This encodes CAISDRGAGQYF.

Worth noting for this clone: One end of the junction is discordant with germline, which a read error may explain. The chain couples TRBV2 to TRBJ1-1, with D uncertain. The CDR3 has 14 amino acids. Germline CDR1 SNHLY, CDR2 FYNNEI. CDR3 nucleotides: TGTGTCAGCAGCCCCCTGACCGAACGTTTGGAGGCTTTCTTT. It yields the protein CVSSPLTERLEAFF.

The chain has TRBV7-6 and TRBJ2-1; no definite D call. Between the trimmed V and J ends, which lost 2 bases and 3 bases, there was a span of 11 bases. CDR3 length: 15 residues. Germline CDR1 is SGHVS and CDR2 is FNYEAQ. The CDR3 is CASSLSANLYNEQFF. The CDR3 nucleotides are TGTGCCAGCAGCTTATCAGCGAATCTCTACAATGAGCAGTTCTTC.

This CDR3 reads CASSLAPGTGVGTEAFF. CDR3 in DNA: TGTGCCAGCAGTTTGGCGCCCGGGACAGGGGTAGGGACTGAAGCTTTCTTT. The V and J genes are TRBV27 and TRBJ1-1; 10 bases line up with TRBD1. CDR1 and CDR2 from the germline V gene are MNHEY and SMNVEV (reference sequence). The CDR3 loop spans 17 amino acids. Trimming at V came to 3 bases and at J to 5 bases, leaving 12 bases not matched to a gene.

Here the CDR3 reads CASSFRAVNNEQFF. Written as DNA, the CDR3 is TGTGCCAGCAGTTTTCGAGCGGTTAACAATGAGCAGTTCTTC. V gene TRBV27 combines with J gene TRBJ2-1; perhaps TRBD2 as D (5 bases). This CDR3 has 14 residues. Germline loops: CDR1 MNHEY, CDR2 SMNVEV (reference sequence). V was pared by 3 bases and J by 5 bases, with 11 bases between.

The chain links TRBV27 to TRBJ2-7, with no clear D. Germline V gives CDR1 MNHEY, CDR2 SMNVEV (reference sequence). V was trimmed by 2 bases and J by 2 bases, leaving 7 bases between them. This CDR3 has 13 residues. This CDR3 reads CASSLSRAYEQYF. CDR3 in DNA: TGTGCCAGCAGTTTAAGTCGGGCCTACGAGCAGTACTTC.

V usage is TRBV19 and J usage is TRBJ2-1; the match to TRBD1 covers 8 bases. This CDR3 contains 12 residues. V lost 9 bases and J lost 8; bases outside the gene matches: 6. CDR1 LNHDA and CDR2 SQIVND come from the germline V gene (reference sequence). CDR3 bases: TGTGCCAGCAGACAGGGGCTGGATGAGCAGTTCTTC. Its protein is CASRQGLDEQFF.

J is TRBJ2-3 and V is TRBV7-6; 8 bases line up with TRBD2. The germline CDR1 and CDR2 sequences are SGHVS and FNYEAQ. V shed 2 bases and J 5 bases; nucleotides not matched to a gene: 12. CDR3 size: 17 residues. The DNA for the CDR3 is TGTGCCAGCAGCTTATCGGTTCTCGGGGGGGAGAGAGATACGCAGTATTTT. Amino acid sequence: CASSLSVLGGERDTQYF.

The V and J genes are TRBV27 and TRBJ2-4; D unclear. V shed 4 bases and J shed 0 bases, with 7 bases lying between them. This CDR3 is built from 14 residues. Looked up from germline, CDR1 is MNHEY and CDR2 is SMNVEV (reference sequence). CDR3 loop: CASSSHRAKNIQYF. The DNA of the CDR3 is TGTGCCAGCAGTTCACACAGAGCCAAAAACATTCAGTACTTC.

V gene TRBV7-9 combines with J gene TRBJ1-2, with 7 bases fitting TRBD1. J was trimmed by 8 bases and V by 7 bases; bases with no gene match: 7. The CDR3 consists of 12 residues. The germline CDR1 and CDR2 sequences are SEHNR and FQNEAQ (reference sequence). DNA for the CDR3: TGTGCCAGCACCTACGGAGGGGGCGGCTACACCTTC. Amino acid sequence: CASTYGGGGYTF.

The chain has TRBV6-2 or TRBV6-3 and TRBJ1-4, with D possibly being TRBD1 (5 bases). The CDR3 spans 15 residues. Between the trimmed V and J ends, which lost 4 bases and 2 bases, there was a span of 11 bases. Germline V gene data show CDR1 as MNHEY and CDR2 as SVGEGT. As DNA, the CDR3 is TGTGCCAGCAGTTCACTGGGGCGGACTAATGAAAAACTGTTTTTT. It yields the protein CASSSLGRTNEKLFF.

In its sample, this clone was seen once. The J gene is TRBJ2-3, the V gene TRBV24-1; 10 positions match TRBD1. There are 13 residues in the CDR3. Germline CDR1 is KGHDR and CDR2 is SFDVKD. V lost 11 bases to trimming and J lost 7 bases; unmatched junction nucleotides: 8. The CDR3 is CAIGGQGTNTQYF. CDR3 bases: TGTGCCATCGGGGGACAGGGGACTAATACGCAGTATTTT.

The rearrangement joins TRBV27 to TRBJ1-5; no clear D. Germline CDR1 is MNHEY and CDR2 is SMNVEV (reference sequence). CDR3 size: 13 residues. V lost 0 bases to trimming and J lost 12 bases, with 12 bases between them. For the CDR3, the DNA is TGTGCCAGCAGTTTATCGATGGCGGGGAGCCAGCATTTT. It specifies CASSLSMAGSQHF.

This clone was found a few times. The chain has TRBV11-2 and TRBJ2-7, with D unclear. Trimming cost V 5 bases and J 6 bases, with 8 bases left between them. Germline V gene sequence: CDR1 SGHAT, CDR2 FQNNGV. The CDR3 is 11 amino acids. The CDR3 sequence is CASSTYSEQYF. The CDR3 bases are TGTGCCAGCAGCACTTATAGCGAGCAGTACTTC.

The V call is TRBV6-5, the J call TRBJ2-2; D is uncertain. Germline V lookup: CDR1 MNHEY, CDR2 SVGAGI. Trimming cost V 2 bases and J 6 bases, with 13 bases left between them. The CDR3 is 15 residues long. The CDR3 loop is CASSYGLGGAGELFF. The CDR3 DNA sequence: TGTGCCAGCAGTTACGGATTAGGTGGAGCCGGGGAGCTGTTTTTT.

The chain has TRBV19 and TRBJ1-3, with D unresolved. This CDR3 is built from 15 residues. The germline V gene has CDR1 LNHDA and CDR2 SQIVND (reference sequence). The ends were cut back, 7 bases at V and 0 bases at J, with 13 bases in the middle. CDR3 DNA: TGTGCCAGTATGTGGAGACGCGTCTCTGGAAACACCATATATTTT. Translation gives CASMWRRVSGNTIYF.

This chain links TRBV27 with TRBJ2-7; D not certain. CDR1 and CDR2 from the germline V gene are MNHEY and SMNVEV (reference sequence). Trimming pared 0 bases from V and 6 bases from J, leaving 9 bases between. The CDR3 covers 13 residues. The CDR3 region is CASSLSGLGEQYF. CDR3 bases: TGTGCCAGCAGTTTATCGGGCTTGGGCGAGCAGTACTTC.

This clone was seen only once. The rearrangement links TRBV19 to TRBJ2-7; 8 nucleotides match TRBD2. The CDR3 has 16 amino acids. The J segment lost 0 bases and the V segment lost 1 base, leaving 5 bases of the junction unmatched. Germline CDR1 and CDR2: LNHDA and SQIVND (reference sequence). CDR3 sequence (DNA): TGTGCCAGTAGTATAGTGGGCACTAGCGGCTCCTACGAGCAGTACTTC. Protein product: CASSIVGTSGSYEQYF.

This clone was seen a single time. The genes are TRBV7-2 and TRBJ2-7; a weak D match, TRBD2 (5 bases). V was cut by 4 bases and J by 2 bases, with 12 bases left in between. This CDR3 is built from 14 residues. Germline loops: CDR1 SGHTA, CDR2 FQGNSA. CDR3 residues: CASSSTSGPYEQYF. In nucleotides, the CDR3 is TGTGCCAGCAGCTCAACAAGCGGTCCCTACGAGCAGTACTTC.